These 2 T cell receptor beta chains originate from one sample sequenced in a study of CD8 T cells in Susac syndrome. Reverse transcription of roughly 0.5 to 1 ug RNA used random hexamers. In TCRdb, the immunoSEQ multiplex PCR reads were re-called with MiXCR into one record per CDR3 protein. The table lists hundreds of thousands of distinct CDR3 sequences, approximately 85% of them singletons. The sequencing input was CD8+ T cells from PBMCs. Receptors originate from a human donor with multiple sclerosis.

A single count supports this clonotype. DNA for the CDR3: TGTGCCAGCAGCTTATTCGACAGCCCGGATGGTGGCTATGGCTACACCTTC. Its protein product is CASSLFDSPDGGYGYTF. The chain uses TRBV11-2 and TRBJ1-2; D possibly corresponds to TRBD1 (5 bases). V lost 2 bases and J lost 4, with 20 bases in between. This CDR3 has 17 residues. CDR1 SGHAT and CDR2 FQNNGV come from the germline V gene.

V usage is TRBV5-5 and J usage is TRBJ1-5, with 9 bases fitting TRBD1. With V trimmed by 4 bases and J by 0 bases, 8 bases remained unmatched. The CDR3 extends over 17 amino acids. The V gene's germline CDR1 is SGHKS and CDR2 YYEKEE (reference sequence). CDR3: CASSLALTGGSNQPQHF. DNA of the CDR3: TGTGCCAGCAGCCTGGCGCTGACAGGGGGTAGCAATCAGCCCCAGCATTTT.